Sequencing of this T cell receptor beta chain was carried out in a study of blood T cells in healthy people across ages (dated by TCRdb to between 2015 and 2016). General notes on the study: In model experiments, template switching captured roughly one uniquely barcoded TCR beta cDNA molecule for every two T cells. Using deep sequencing normalized with unique cDNA molecular identifiers, the study measured how TCR beta repertoire diversity changes with age. Donors were grouped into four age groups: young (average 16 years), middle-aged (roughly 37), aged (roughly 67) and long-lived (around 80). Two additional independent replicas of 1 million unique cDNA reads from the same blood draw were analyzed for two donors (one aged 18 to 30 and one aged 80 or older). To avoid experimental bias, donors of different ages were randomly spread across the sequencing lanes.

Systemically healthy Caucasian individuals from Russia, around 39 in total and aged roughly 6 to 100 years, were included as donors. Each donor gave roughly 11 milliliters of peripheral blood, drawn into EDTA-treated Vacutainer tubes. PBMCs were isolated by Ficoll-Paque density-gradient centrifugation, with at least 6 million obtained per sample. Total RNA was extracted from PBMCs with Trizol reagent, with at least 5 micrograms obtained per sample. The percentages of naive CD45RAhigh/CD27high T cells were determined by flow cytometry on a PBMC aliquot from every donor. CDR1 is given as MGHRA and CDR2 as YSYEKL, both from the germline V gene. The CDR3 numbers 15 residues from cysteine through phenylalanine. The sequence is cut down to CDR3 DNA, 45 bases in frame from base 1. Library generation was performed with 5' RACE. The sequencer listed for this sample is Illumina HiSeq 2500. A second PCR of roughly 7 to 12 cycles was run with a J-beta primer mix and a sample-barcoded 5' primer. A template-switch 5' adaptor carrying 12 random nucleotides introduced a unique molecular identifier onto each TCR beta cDNA molecule. Each sample yielded at least 2.5 million CDR3-containing paired-end reads. First-strand cDNA was synthesized from all RNA with the Mint cDNA synthesis kit, primed by a TRBC-specific oligonucleotide. After uracil-DNA glycosylase treatment, a first 18-cycle PCR used universal primers M1SS and BC2_uni_R on all cDNA. Turning to the authors' computational methods: Normalization of each sample was performed by random selection of 1 million high-quality reads, each carrying a distinct molecular identifier. Reads sharing molecular identifiers were discarded rather than binned into consensus sequences. MiTCR, run with a Q25 quality threshold and the strictest error-elimination algorithm, handled CDR3 identification, clonotype clustering and error correction. A nonparametric unseen species model with Euler transformation was used to estimate lower-bound total TCR beta diversity. Using fastp at Q25 and MiXCR, TCRdb reprocessed the public reads and kept productive beta chains. For every CDR3 protein sequence, its rows merge into one entry that carries the most common genes and DNA. These V and J calls rely on TCRdb rather than the paper's analysis. In this sample the table shows approximately 880,000 distinct CDR3 sequences, around 49% of which occur a single time. The ten largest clones add up to around an eighth of the sample.

Remarks on this clonotype: Its cognate antigen has yet to be identified. The junction does not match germline at one end; this may be a read error.

Study-level results and caveats: The CMV infection status of donors was not known, potentially confounding age-related changes in expanded clonotypes. Compared with the aged group, the long-lived group had more naive CD4+ T cells, fewer expanded clones and increased TCR diversity, suggesting age selection. Since profiling was done on bulk unsorted PBMCs, naive and antigen-experienced compartments could not be conclusively compared. A strong correlation was found between observed TCR beta diversity and the percentage of naive T cells measured by flow cytometry. Estimates of total diversity based on one million sequenced T cells were regarded as lower bounds and as underestimates. As age increased, observed TCR beta diversity per million T cells dropped in a roughly linear way, and a significant reduction was already evident by age approximately 40.

Recombination connected TRBV4-1 to TRBJ1-1; no D segment can be confidently identified. The sequenced sample was blood. This TCR derives from a man aged 30 to 39 in good health. The CDR3 here reads CAISPYTAEETEAFF. The nucleotides read TGCGCCATCAGCCCCTATACGGCGGAAGAGACTGAAGCTTTCTTT.